Listed here are 23 T cell receptor beta chains from one sample, sequenced in a study of graft-versus-host responses after intestinal transplantation (dated by TCRdb to the early 2020s). Their cognate antigens are unknown. The library was made by the immunoSEQ multiplex PCR assay. TCRdb provides this immuneACCESS table in a form limited to in-frame rearrangements. Some clones are lacking; in checked studies, under half of them reflect an unresolved V gene, and why the rest are absent is not known. In all, the sample holds over 100,000 clones, and about 95% of those were seen once. The ten largest clonotypes hold 3% to 4% of the sample. What the time point label conveys for this sample: cells obtained before transplantation from donor or recipient. The material was unstimulated CD8+ T cells sorted from spleen or lymph node cells, obtained before intestinal transplant. The receptors were sampled from a human donor who received an intestinal transplant.

This chain connects TRBV6-5 to TRBJ2-7, with 13 bases that match TRBD2. Trimming cost V 5 bases and J 5 bases; bases outside gene matches: 6. From germline, CDR1 is MNHEY and CDR2 SVGAGI. CDR3 length equals 15 residues. CDR3 amino acids: CASSTTSGRYDEQYF. The CDR3 coding sequence is TGTGCCAGCAGTACGACTAGCGGGAGGTACGACGAGCAGTACTTC.

This sequence joins TRBV29-1 and TRBJ2-4, with D tentatively TRBD1 (6 bases). Trimming pared 4 bases from V and 5 bases from J, leaving 18 bases between. CDR3 length: 15 residues. Germline loops: CDR1 SQVTM, CDR2 ANQGSEA. Here the CDR3 reads CSVVVDTGLENIQYF. CDR3 bases: TGCAGCGTTGTTGTTGATACAGGGCTTGAAAACATTCAGTACTTC.

DNA for the CDR3: TGTGCCAGCAGTTTAGGTTACAGACGCGAAAAACTGTTTTTT. This codes for CASSLGYRREKLFF. This chain uses TRBV28 with TRBJ1-4; D gene uncertain. From germline, CDR1 is MDHEN and CDR2 SYDVKM. The CDR3 length is 14 residues. The V end was cut by 2 bases, the J end by 8 bases, with 12 bases between. Looking up the rest from reference TRBV28 and TRBJ1-4 gives the full variable domain: DVKVTQSSRYLVKRTGEKVFLECVQDMDHENMFWYRQDPGLGLRLIYFSYDVKMKEKGDIPEGYSVSREKKERFSLILESASTNQTSMYLCASSLGYRREKLFFGSGTQLSVL.

Here the CDR3 reads CASSQETGGQETQYF. DNA for the CDR3: TGCGCCAGCAGCCAAGAGACAGGGGGCCAAGAGACCCAGTACTTC. The chain couples TRBV4-3 to TRBJ2-5; 9 nucleotides agree with TRBD1. The CDR3 has 15 amino acids. Germline V gives CDR1 LGHNA, CDR2 YSLEER. V dropped 0 bases and J dropped 1; count of bases not matched to a gene: 0.

The genes are TRBV4-3 and TRBJ2-3, with D unclear. Germline V gives CDR1 LGHNA, CDR2 YSLEER. The V end lost 2 bases, the J end lost 11 bases, and 14 bases lay between the germline ends. The CDR3 is 13 residues long. The CDR3 DNA sequence: TGCGCCAGCAGCCAAACCCAAACTCCTGGGCAGTATTTT. It specifies CASSQTQTPGQYF.

The chain links TRBV7-6 to TRBJ2-7; the D gene is possibly TRBD2 (6 bases). This CDR3 spans 14 amino acids. The V and J ends lost 4 bases and 7 bases respectively, with 17 bases between them. Germline V gene lookup returns CDR1 SGHVS and CDR2 FNYEAQ. This chain's CDR3 is CASSSDSPAGEQYF. The CDR3 region has the DNA TGTGCCAGCAGCTCGGACTCGCCGGCGGGGGAGCAGTACTTC.

Written as DNA, the CDR3 is TGCGCCAGCAGCCAACAGGAGAGGGACGAGCAGTACTTC. It codes for CASSQQERDEQYF. The chain links TRBV4-1 to TRBJ2-7; maybe TRBD2 (5 bases). CDR1 is MGHRA, CDR2 YSYEKL, per germline. Trimming removed 2 bases from V and 5 bases from J, with 10 bases in between. The CDR3 is 13 amino acids.

The gene calls are TRBV5-6 and TRBJ2-5; the D gene is possibly TRBD1 (5 bases). The CDR3 runs to 16 residues. Deletions cut 0 bases from V and 5 bases from J, with 17 bases between. Per the germline V gene, CDR1 is SGHDT and CDR2 is YYEEEE. The CDR3 region is CASSLAGYRSDETQYF. Written as DNA, the CDR3 is TGTGCCAGCAGCTTGGCCGGTTACAGGAGTGATGAGACCCAGTACTTC.

The V and J genes are TRBV7-2 and TRBJ2-7; D gene uncertain. Trimming removed 5 bases from V and 0 bases from J, with 8 bases in between. Germline CDR1 reads SGHTA; CDR2 reads FQGNSA. This CDR3 comprises 13 residues. The CDR3 DNA follows: TGTGCCAGCAGCCCCACACCCTCCTACGAGCAGTACTTC. Translation gives CASSPTPSYEQYF.

The CDR3 protein is CASSYSGGTAYEQYF. CDR3 sequence (DNA): TGTGCCAGCAGTTACTCAGGGGGCACGGCCTACGAGCAGTACTTC. This rearrangement joins TRBV6-6 to TRBJ2-7; 7 nucleotides align to TRBD1. The CDR3 extends over 15 amino acids. V lost 0 bases and J lost 2; bases outside the gene matches: 4. Germline-derived CDR1 and CDR2 are MNHNY and SVGAGI (reference sequence).

This sequence joins TRBV6-1 and TRBJ1-5; TRBD1 agrees at 7 bases. CDR1 MNHNS and CDR2 SASEGT come from the germline V gene. Trimming cost V 4 bases and J 4 bases; bases outside gene matches: 10. CDR3 length: 16 amino acids. The CDR3 DNA is TGTGCCAGCAGTGCGTGGACAGGAAACGGTAATCAGCCCCAGCATTTT. Its translation is CASSAWTGNGNQPQHF.

The chain recombines TRBV6-5 with TRBJ2-1; D perhaps matches TRBD2 (5 bases). The V end was cut by 4 bases, the J end by 8 bases, with 9 bases between. Germline CDR1 and CDR2: MNHEY and SVGAGI. This CDR3 is 12 amino acids long. This CDR3 reads CASSSYGDEQFF. In DNA form, the CDR3 reads TGTGCCAGCAGTTCGTACGGGGATGAGCAGTTCTTC.

A single count supports this clone. The chain carries TRBV6-5 and TRBJ1-3; D not resolved. Germline loops: CDR1 MNHEY, CDR2 SVGAGI. The V end lost 0 bases, the J end lost 5 bases, and 5 bases lay between the germline ends. There are 13 residues in the CDR3. The CDR3 is CASSYSNRNTIYF. CDR3 sequence (DNA): TGTGCCAGCAGTTACTCGAATAGAAACACCATATATTTT.

The J gene is TRBJ2-1, the V gene TRBV5-8, with 7 bases fitting TRBD1. The germline gives CDR1 SGHTS, CDR2 YDEGEE. CDR3 length equals 14 residues. V gave up 4 bases and J gave up 6 bases; unmatched junction bases: 7. The chain's CDR3 is CASSRARGFNEQFF. In nucleotides, the CDR3 is TGTGCCAGCAGCCGGGCCAGGGGGTTCAATGAGCAGTTCTTC. Looking up the rest from reference TRBV5-8 and TRBJ2-1 gives the full variable domain: EAGVTQSPTHLIKTRGQQATLRCSPISGHTSVYWYQQALGLGLQFLLWYDEGEERNRGNFPPRFSGRQFPNYSSELNVNALELEDSALYLCASSRARGFNEQFFGPGTRLTVL.

The chain recombines TRBV5-4 with TRBJ2-5; perhaps TRBD1 as D (5 bases). The closer fit of TRBJ2-7 to the DNA end suggests the J call may be wrong. Per germline, CDR1 SGHNT and CDR2 YYREEE (reference sequence). The CDR3 length is 14 residues. CDR3 in DNA: TGTGCCAGCAGTTACAGGTGGAGCTCCTACGAGCAGTACTTC. This sequence encodes CASSYRWSSYEQYF.

The V gene is TRBV2, the J gene TRBJ2-7, with 7 bases lining up with TRBD1. The ends lost 7 bases at V and 0 bases at J; junction bases unmatched: 9. CDR1 is SNHLY, CDR2 FYNNEI, per germline. This CDR3 has 15 amino acids. The CDR3 sequence is CASKEAWDSSYEQYF. CDR3 sequence (DNA): TGTGCCAGCAAGGAAGCCTGGGACAGCTCCTACGAGCAGTACTTC.

The chain carries TRBV6-5 and TRBJ1-1, with 8 bases fitting TRBD1. Trimming took 6 bases from V and 7 from J; bases not matched to a gene: 7. This CDR3 has 13 amino acids. Germline V gene lookup returns CDR1 MNHEY and CDR2 SVGAGI. The chain's CDR3 is CASRPQGAGEAFF. The CDR3 DNA is TGTGCCAGCAGACCCCAGGGGGCGGGTGAAGCTTTCTTT.

Only one count was recorded for this clone. This may arise from a read error, as a much more abundant clone is one base away. This sample includes further DNA sequences coding for the same CDR3. The chain combines TRBV28 with TRBJ1-1; a possible D gene is TRBD1 (6 bases). V was cut by 2 bases and J by 5 bases, with 6 bases left in between. The germline V gene encodes CDR1 MDHEN and CDR2 SYDVKM. This CDR3 spans 12 amino acids. CDR3 region: CASSLRGTEAFF. The CDR3 nucleotides read TGTGCCAGCAGTTTAAGGGGGACTGAAGCTTTCTTT. The complete variable domain, with remaining parts taken from reference TRBV28 and TRBJ1-1, reads DVKVTQSSRYLVKRTGEKVFLECVQDMDHENMFWYRQDPGLGLRLIYFSYDVKMKEKGDIPEGYSVSREKKERFSLILESASTNQTSMYLCASSLRGTEAFFGQGTRLTVV.

The chain links TRBV28 to TRBJ1-5, with 8 bases lining up with TRBD1. Germline V gives CDR1 MDHEN, CDR2 SYDVKM. Trimming took 6 bases from V and 1 from J; bases not matched to a gene: 5. CDR3 length: 15 amino acids. CDR3 sequence reads: CASRRQGSSNQPQHF. CDR3 DNA: TGTGCCAGCAGGCGACAGGGGTCGAGCAATCAGCCCCAGCATTTT.

The chain joins TRBV5-6 to TRBJ2-7, with 11 bases lining up with TRBD1. V shed 3 bases and J 2 bases; nucleotides not matched to a gene: 4. This CDR3 contains 15 residues. CDR1 and CDR2 (germline): SGHDT, YYEEEE. The CDR3 here is CASSWGTGGTYEQYF. The CDR3 nucleotides read TGTGCCAGCAGCTGGGGGACAGGGGGGACCTACGAGCAGTACTTC.

There are a few counts of this clone. V usage is TRBV11-2 and J usage is TRBJ2-7; 7 positions agree with TRBD2. The germline V gene has CDR1 SGHAT and CDR2 FQNNGV. Trimming took 4 bases from V and 0 from J; bases not matched to a gene: 9. The CDR3 is 16 amino acids. CDR3 coding DNA: TGTGCCAGCAGCTCAATCGGGGGGACGAGCTCCTACGAGCAGTACTTC. This translates into CASSSIGGTSSYEQYF.

The chain links TRBV6-5 to TRBJ2-7; perhaps TRBD2 as D (5 bases). Trimming pared 0 bases from V and 5 bases from J, leaving 11 bases between. The CDR3 consists of 14 residues. Germline V gives CDR1 MNHEY, CDR2 SVGAGI. CDR3 nucleotides: TGTGCCAGCAGTTACTCGGGGAGTCTGAACGAGCAGTACTTC. Translated, it gives CASSYSGSLNEQYF.

The chain has TRBV7-8 and TRBJ2-1, with D possibly TRBD1 on 6 matching bases. This CDR3 contains 15 residues. CDR1 and CDR2 from the germline V gene are SGHVS and FQNEAQ. Trimming took 10 bases from V and 0 from J, leaving 16 bases between them. CDR3 sequence reads: CATRGQPNSYNEQFF. CDR3 DNA sequence: TGTGCCACCCGAGGACAGCCTAACTCCTACAATGAGCAGTTCTTC.